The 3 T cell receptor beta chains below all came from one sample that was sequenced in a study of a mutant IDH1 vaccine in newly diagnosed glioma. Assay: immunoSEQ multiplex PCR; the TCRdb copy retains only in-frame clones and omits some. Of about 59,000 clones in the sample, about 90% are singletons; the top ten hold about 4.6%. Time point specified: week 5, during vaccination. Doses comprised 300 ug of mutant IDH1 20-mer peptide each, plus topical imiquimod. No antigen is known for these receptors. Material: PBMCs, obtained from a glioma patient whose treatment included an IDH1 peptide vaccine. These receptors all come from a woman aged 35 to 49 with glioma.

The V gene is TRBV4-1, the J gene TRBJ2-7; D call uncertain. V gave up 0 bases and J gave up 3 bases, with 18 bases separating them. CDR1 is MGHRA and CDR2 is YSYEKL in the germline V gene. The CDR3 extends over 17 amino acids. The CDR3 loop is CASSQDPLVFSLYEQYF. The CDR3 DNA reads TGCGCCAGCAGCCAAGACCCACTCGTATTTAGTCTCTACGAGCAGTACTTC.

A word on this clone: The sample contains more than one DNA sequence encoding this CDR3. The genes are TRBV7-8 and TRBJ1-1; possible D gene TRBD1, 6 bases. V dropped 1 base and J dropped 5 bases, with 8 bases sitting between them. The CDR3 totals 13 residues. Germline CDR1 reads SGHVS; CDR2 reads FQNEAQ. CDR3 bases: TGTGCCAGCAGCTTAGGAGGGGGGACTGAAGCTTTCTTT. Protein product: CASSLGGGTEAFF.

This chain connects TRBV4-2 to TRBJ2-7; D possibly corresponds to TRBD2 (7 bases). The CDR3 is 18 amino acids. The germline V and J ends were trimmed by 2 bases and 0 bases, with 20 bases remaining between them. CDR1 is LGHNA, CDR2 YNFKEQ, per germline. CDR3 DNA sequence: TGTGCCAGCAGCCAAAAAGGGGGGGCGGTCAGGATCTCCTACGAGCAGTACTTC. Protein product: CASSQKGGAVRISYEQYF.